The 3 T cell receptor beta chains below were found in one sample sequenced in a study of PD-1 blockade in classical Hodgkin lymphoma (dated by TCRdb to 2018 to 2020). In light of the paper, this sample's time point label describes: newly diagnosed, previously untreated cHL patient sample. Library preparation employed the immunoSEQ multiplex PCR assay. Sourced from immuneACCESS, this table was stored by TCRdb with only in-frame sequences that have V and J called. A share of the clones is absent; for the studies checked, an unresolved V gene accounts for under half, and the remainder has no known explanation. The sample records tens of thousands of clones, over 90% of which are singletons. The ten largest clones represent about 2.6% of the sample. Sequences were obtained from peripheral blood mononuclear cells (PBMCs). The origin of the receptors is a human donor with classical Hodgkin lymphoma.

The gene calls are TRBV9 and TRBJ2-7, with D uncertain. The CDR3 runs to 15 residues. In germline, CDR1 is SGDLS, CDR2 YYNGEE. Trimming stripped 0 bases from V and 5 bases from J, with 15 bases between. The CDR3, as DNA: TGTGCCAGCAGCGTAGGTTGGGTGGGGTTTGACGAGCAGTACTTC. Protein: CASSVGWVGFDEQYF.

The chain links TRBV28 to TRBJ1-5; possible D gene TRBD1, 5 bases. The CDR3 length is 14 residues. Trimming took 7 bases from V and 4 from J, leaving 14 bases between them. Germline V gives CDR1 MDHEN, CDR2 SYDVKM. CDR3 DNA: TGTGCCAGCACCGAAGGGACGGCAAATCAGCCCCAGCATTTT. Its protein product is CASTEGTANQPQHF.

This chain connects TRBV28 to TRBJ1-1, with TRBD1 matching over 8 bases. CDR1 and CDR2 (germline): MDHEN, SYDVKM. The V and J ends lost 1 base and 1 base, in that order; junction bases with no gene match: 5. This CDR3 spans 16 amino acids. CDR3 sequence reads: CASSLFTGGENTEAFF. DNA for the CDR3: TGTGCCAGCAGTTTATTCACAGGGGGAGAGAACACTGAAGCTTTCTTT.